This T cell receptor beta chain was identified during a study of T-cell reconstitution after alpha-beta-depleted transplantation in children. As to this clonotype: Because the CDR3 is missing its conserved closing phenylalanine or tryptophan, this is likely a read error.

Using unique molecular identifiers, the investigators prepared the TCRbeta library. From the PCR reads, TCRdb called clonotypes with MiXCR, one entry per CDR3 protein. Among about 360,000 distinct CDR3 sequences listed, 10% to 15% were seen once. Germline assignment: CDR1 MDHEN and CDR2 SYDVKM. V lost 4 bases and J 5 bases, leaving 11 bases between the germline ends. This CDR3 contains 13 residues. The receptor's source is a human donor who donated a stem cell graft to a child with Fanconi anemia. Sequenced here: PBMCs, sampled from the stem cell graft. The genes are TRBV28 and TRBJ1-2, with D perhaps TRBD1 (5 bases). CDR3 bases: TGTGCCAGCAGTTCCCTGACAGCTTATGGCTACACCTCC. Translated: CASSSLTAYGYTS.